The 10 T cell receptor beta chains reported below all come from one sample, sequenced in a study of blood T cells in healthy people across ages. The authors ran a second PCR of about 6 to 11 cycles using a sample-barcoded 5' primer and a J-beta primer mix. TCRdb reprocessed the 5' RACE reads via MiXCR and lists one record per CDR3 protein. The repertoire holds 910,000 or so distinct CDR3 sequences, just over 50% seen once, with about a fifth in the top ten. Sequences were obtained from blood. The receptors were gathered from a woman aged 60-75 years in good health.

This chain joins TRBV12-3 or TRBV12-4 and TRBJ2-7; D is unclear. This CDR3 is 12 amino acids long. Trimming removed 2 bases from V and 3 bases from J, with 5 bases in between. The chain's CDR3 is CASSLTYYEQYF. For the CDR3, the DNA is TGTGCCAGCAGTTTAACATACTACGAGCAGTACTTC.

This rearrangement joins TRBV29-1 to TRBJ2-3; tentatively, D is TRBD1 (5 bases). Germline V gives CDR1 SQVTM, CDR2 ANQGSEA. Between the trimmed V and J ends, which lost 5 bases and 2 bases, there was a span of 11 bases. The CDR3 loop spans 13 amino acids. CDR3: CSVKGAYTDTQYF. CDR3 in DNA: TGCAGCGTTAAAGGGGCTTACACAGATACGCAGTATTTT.

Remarks on this clonotype: One end of the junction does not line up with germline, which may come from a read error. The J gene is TRBJ2-7, the V gene TRBV20-1; 9 bases match TRBD2. This CDR3 is built from 16 residues. The germline gives CDR1 DFQATT, CDR2 SNEGSKA (reference sequence). The CDR3 is CSARAASGIPTYEQYF. The CDR3 DNA sequence: TGCAGTGCCAGAGCGGCTAGCGGGATCCCCACCTACGAGCAGTACTTC.

This clonotype was found a few times. The rearrangement joins TRBV20-1 to TRBJ2-1; D may be TRBD2 (5 bases). The CDR3 is made up of 15 amino acids. The germline gives CDR1 DFQATT, CDR2 SNEGSKA (reference sequence). With 5 bases removed from V and 0 bases from J, the gap between germline ends came to 14 bases. The CDR3 loop is CSASPGISSYNEQFF. CDR3 sequence (DNA): TGCAGTGCTTCCCCGGGAATCAGCTCCTACAATGAGCAGTTCTTC.

This chain connects TRBV18 to TRBJ1-1; D not certain. The ends were cut back, 2 bases at V and 2 bases at J, with 9 bases in the middle. Germline loops: CDR1 KGHSH, CDR2 LQKENI. This CDR3 is built from 14 residues. The CDR3: CASSPGSGNTEAFF. CDR3 DNA sequence: TGTGCCAGCTCACCAGGGTCAGGAAACACTGAAGCTTTCTTT.

A word on this clonotype: The junction does not match germline at one end; this may be a read error. CDR3: CASLVSGTNVLTF. The CDR3 DNA follows: TGTGCCAGCCTGGTTTCTGGGACCAACGTCCTGACTTTC. This chain links TRBV2 with TRBJ2-6; D unclear. Germline loops: CDR1 SNHLY, CDR2 FYNNEI. The CDR3 runs 13 residues.

The chain couples TRBV20-1 to TRBJ2-4, with 8 bases that match TRBD1. The tail of the sequence fits TRBJ2-7 better, so the J call may be wrong. This CDR3 region has 14 residues. CDR1 is DFQATT and CDR2 is SNEGSKA in the germline V gene (reference sequence). The CDR3 loop is CSASSVLGTGEQYF. The CDR3 DNA sequence: TGCAGTGCTAGCTCGGTACTGGGGACAGGCGAGCAGTACTTC.

This clonotype has a count of ten or more. This chain links TRBV7-2 with TRBJ2-7, with 10 bases fitting TRBD2. CDR3 size: 15 residues. Germline trimming cut 5 bases from V and 2 bases from J; bases unmatched to any gene: 6. The germline gives CDR1 SGHTA, CDR2 FQGNSA. This CDR3 is CASSLVLAGAYEQYF. For the CDR3, the DNA is TGTGCCAGCAGCCTAGTTCTAGCGGGAGCCTACGAGCAGTACTTC.

The chain couples TRBV15 to TRBJ2-4; no reliable D call. CDR3 length: 14 amino acids. V lost 0 bases, J lost 8 bases, and 11 bases lay in between. Germline CDR1 and CDR2: LNHNV and YYDKDF (reference sequence). As DNA, the CDR3 is TGTGCCACCAGCAGAGATCGAGCTTCTCACATTCAGTACTTC. As protein: CATSRDRASHIQYF.

This clonotype showed up just a few times. This chain joins TRBV2 and TRBJ2-1; no clear D gene. With 4 bases removed from V and 9 bases from J, the gap between germline ends came to 13 bases. The CDR3 totals 13 residues. The V gene's germline CDR1 is SNHLY and CDR2 FYNNEI. The DNA of the CDR3 is TGTGCCAGCAGTGTTCCCGTCGCGCTTGAGCAGTTCTTC. Translated, it gives CASSVPVALEQFF.